The TCR beta chain described here comes from a study of blood T cell repertoires in COVID-19. Background on the study: COVID-19 samples collected from the United States, Italy and Spain covered acute and convalescent phases. PBMCs, B-cell-depleted T cells, or T cells were the source of the cDNA or gDNA that made up the material.

Authors' methods: Amplifying reference gene primers gave estimates of nucleated cell counts. Repertoires were generated with immunoSEQ multiplex PCR, while TCRdb's copy carries only in-frame clones and drops some. V, J and clone size are taken as reported in that table, and D and trimming were inferred from the DNA itself. The sample lists some 94,000 clones, 75% to 90% occurring once. This CDR3 has 14 residues. The germline V and J ends were trimmed by 8 bases and 0 bases, with 11 bases remaining between them. Germline-derived CDR1 and CDR2 are MDHEN and SYDVKM. Material for sequencing was peripheral blood. This clonotype originated in a human donor in a cohort sampled during active COVID-19. V usage is TRBV28 and J usage is TRBJ1-3; TRBD1 might be the D (5 bases). CDR3 in DNA: TGTGCCAGCGACGGACACACCTCTGGAAACACCATATATTTT. Its translation: CASDGHTSGNTIYF.